One sample yielded the 21 T cell receptor beta chains listed below, sequenced in a study of T-cell reconstitution after alpha-beta-depleted transplantation in children. Unique molecular identifiers tagged the TCRbeta library. TCRdb reanalysed the PCR reads using MiXCR and keeps one entry per CDR3 protein. The data contain approximately 400,000 distinct CDR3 sequences, about 11% of them seen just once; the ten biggest clones take up approximately 5%. The source was PBMCs from the stem cell graft donor, collected from the stem cell graft. The source of these receptors is a human donor who donated a stem cell graft to a child with acute myeloid leukemia.

This clonotype was detected a few times. The V and J genes are TRBV7-2 and TRBJ2-5, with TRBD2 matching over 8 bases. V lost 5 bases to trimming and J lost 4 bases; unmatched junction nucleotides: 6. CDR3 length equals 14 residues. Per germline, CDR1 SGHTA and CDR2 FQGNSA. The DNA for the CDR3 is TGTGCCAGCAGCCCCAACGGGGGGGGAGAGACCCAGTACTTC. The encoded protein is CASSPNGGGETQYF.

This clonotype was picked up one time. Given the absence of the conserved phenylalanine or tryptophan at the CDR3 end, a read error is likely. The J gene is TRBJ2-1, the V gene TRBV10-3, with D possibly TRBD2 on 5 matching bases. CDR3 length equals 15 residues. V was clipped by 9 bases and J by 3 bases, with 18 bases between them. CDR1 and CDR2 (germline): ENHRY, SYGVKD. The CDR3 DNA sequence: TGTGCCATTAGTTCCCCGGGCGGAGGCTACAATGAGCAGTTCTCC. Its translation is CAISSPGGGYNEQFS.

The chain combines TRBV7-6 with TRBJ2-3; D might be TRBD2 (6 bases). Germline CDR1 SGHVS, CDR2 FNYEAQ. V lost 5 bases to trimming and J lost 7 bases, with 22 bases between them. This CDR3 is built from 16 residues. CDR3 bases: TGTGCCAGCAGCGCCCGGACTACCAAAGACCTAAATACGCAGTATTTT. It specifies CASSARTTKDLNTQYF.

For this clonotype: A junction boundary mismatches the germline segment, possibly from a read error. This chain connects TRBV5-1 to TRBJ2-5; 7 nucleotides align to TRBD2. The CDR3 length is 14 residues. Germline CDR1 SGHRS, CDR2 YFSETQ. The CDR3 loop reads CASSLGTREEIQYF. The CDR3 DNA follows: TGCGCCAGCAGCTTGGGGACTAGGGAAGAGATCCAGTACTTC. Full variable domain (rest looked up from reference TRBV5-1 and TRBJ2-5): KAGVTQTPRYLIKTRGQQVTLSCSPISGHRSVSWYQQTPGQGLQFLFEYFSETQRNKGNFPGRFSGRQFSNSRSEMNVSTLELGDSALYLCASSLGTREEIQYFGPGTRLLVL.

This clonotype was counted between two and nine times. The CDR3 region has the DNA TGCGCCAGCAGCGGGGGACAGGGCGCTCAAGAGACCCAGTACTTC. It translates to CASSGGQGAQETQYF. The rearrangement links TRBV5-1 to TRBJ2-5, with 9 nucleotides matching TRBD1. CDR3 length: 15 amino acids. Losses at the gene ends were 4 bases for V and 2 bases for J; bases not matched to a gene: 6. Germline V gene sequence: CDR1 SGHRS, CDR2 YFSETQ.

This clonotype was seen at least ten times. The chain has TRBV5-6 and TRBJ2-7, with 10 bases aligning to TRBD1. The ends lost 4 bases at V and 3 bases at J; junction bases unmatched: 4. Germline V CDR1 and CDR2: SGHDT, YYEEEE. This CDR3 has 14 residues. Written as DNA, the CDR3 is TGTGCCAGCAGCGTGGGACAGGGGATCTACGAGCAGTACTTC. As protein: CASSVGQGIYEQYF. Full variable domain (missing parts from reference TRBV5-6 and TRBJ2-7): DAGVTQSPTHLIKTRGQQVTLRCSPKSGHDTVSWYQQALGQGPQFIFQYYEEEERQRGNFPDRFSGHQFPNYSSELNVNALLLGDSALYLCASSVGQGIYEQYFGPGTRLTVT.

The chain combines TRBV5-5 with TRBJ2-1; D call uncertain. Germline CDR1 and CDR2: SGHKS and YYEKEE (reference sequence). The CDR3 runs to 16 residues. The V and J ends lost 4 bases and 2 bases respectively, with 16 bases between them. The CDR3, as DNA: TGTGCCAGCAGCAAATTGGAGCCGGCACCCTACAATGAGCAGTTCTTC. Translated: CASSKLEPAPYNEQFF.

The genes are TRBV5-1 and TRBJ1-1; D ambiguous. The length of the CDR3 is 16 residues. CDR1 and CDR2 (germline): SGHRS, YFSETQ. V gave up 4 bases and J gave up 7 bases, with 23 bases separating them. CDR3 bases: TGCGCCAGCAGCCCGGGCCTGAGAGTTGGGCGTGATGAAGCTTTCTTT. Amino acids: CASSPGLRVGRDEAFF. Supplemented by reference TRBV5-1 and TRBJ1-1, the full variable domain reads KAGVTQTPRYLIKTRGQQVTLSCSPISGHRSVSWYQQTPGQGLQFLFEYFSETQRNKGNFPGRFSGRQFSNSRSEMNVSTLELGDSALYLCASSPGLRVGRDEAFFGQGTRLTVV.

This clonotype occurred a few times. CDR3 DNA sequence: TGCGCCAGCAGCTTGCAAGGGACAAAACCAGACGAGCAGTTCTTC. It is translated as CASSLQGTKPDEQFF. The V and J genes are TRBV5-1 and TRBJ2-1; D possibly corresponds to TRBD1 (6 bases). The CDR3 runs to 15 residues. Germline lookup yields CDR1 SGHRS and CDR2 YFSETQ. Trimming cost V 1 base and J 10 bases, with 18 bases left between them. The variable domain in full, with the rest retrieved from reference TRBV5-1 and TRBJ2-1, is KAGVTQTPRYLIKTRGQQVTLSCSPISGHRSVSWYQQTPGQGLQFLFEYFSETQRNKGNFPGRFSGRQFSNSRSEMNVSTLELGDSALYLCASSLQGTKPDEQFFGPGTRLTVL.

This clonotype was seen a few times. The chain couples TRBV9 to TRBJ2-3; 8 nucleotides match TRBD1. The length of the CDR3 is 16 residues. Trimming cost V 4 bases and J 3 bases; bases outside gene matches: 10. The germline V gene has CDR1 SGDLS and CDR2 YYNGEE. CDR3 protein: CASSPSRGPTTDTQYF. In nucleotides, the CDR3 is TGTGCCAGCAGCCCAAGCAGGGGGCCCACTACAGATACGCAGTATTTT.

At least ten counts were recorded for this clonotype. The chain has TRBV11-2 and TRBJ2-7, with a tentative D call TRBD1 (6 bases). The V gene's germline CDR1 is SGHAT and CDR2 FQNNGV. Trimming took off 0 bases at V and 6 bases at J, with 12 bases between the two ends. The CDR3 runs 14 residues. The CDR3 DNA follows: TGTGCCAGCAGCTTAGATCCAGGGGAGTCCGAGCAGTACTTC. Its protein is CASSLDPGESEQYF.

This clonotype was counted only a few times. CDR3 coding DNA: TGCGCCAGCACCCTTAGCGGGGGGACCTACAATGAGCAGTTCTTC. Translating gives CASTLSGGTYNEQFF. This chain connects TRBV5-1 to TRBJ2-1; 10 bases line up with TRBD2. Germline V gene sequence: CDR1 SGHRS, CDR2 YFSETQ. CDR3 length: 15 residues. Trimming cost V 6 bases and J 2 bases; bases outside gene matches: 5.

The chain joins TRBV27 to TRBJ1-1, with D perhaps matching TRBD1 (6 bases). Germline V gene sequence: CDR1 MNHEY, CDR2 SMNVEV (reference sequence). There are 15 residues in the CDR3. Trimming took 2 bases from V and 1 from J, leaving 11 bases between them. CDR3 sequence reads: CASSLRGGQNTEAFF. The DNA for the CDR3 is TGTGCCAGCAGTTTAAGAGGGGGACAGAACACTGAAGCTTTCTTT.

This clonotype was observed a few times. V and J are TRBV29-1 and TRBJ2-1; 7 bases fit TRBD2. The CDR3 runs to 14 residues. Germline V gives CDR1 SQVTM, CDR2 ANQGSEA. J gave up 9 bases and V 4 bases, and 12 bases lay outside the gene matches. The CDR3 is CSVVPTSRGSEQFF. The CDR3 region has the DNA TGCAGCGTTGTCCCGACTAGCCGGGGGTCTGAGCAGTTCTTC.

This clonotype was picked up many times. In DNA, the CDR3 is TGTGCCAGCAGCTTGCTTTATTGGTCAACAGAGATCCCAAACGATACGCAGTATTTT. This codes for CASSLLYWSTEIPNDTQYF. The chain links TRBV5-4 to TRBJ2-3, with D unclear. Between the trimmed V and J ends, which lost 1 base and 6 bases, there was a span of 27 bases. Per the germline V gene, CDR1 is SGHNT and CDR2 is YYREEE (reference sequence). The length of the CDR3 is 19 residues.

This clonotype was counted only a few times. The chain combines TRBV7-2 with TRBJ2-5, with D possibly TRBD2 on 6 matching bases. The CDR3 contains 15 residues. Trimming removed 3 bases at V and 5 bases at J, with 16 bases between. Looked up from germline, CDR1 is SGHTA and CDR2 is FQGNSA. The CDR3 DNA reads as TGTGCCAGCAGCTTTGAGGCGGGAAGGTGGGAGACCCAGTACTTC. It translates to CASSFEAGRWETQYF.

The chain couples TRBV20-1 to TRBJ1-6, with D hard to call. V gave up 1 base and J gave up 4 bases, with 5 bases separating them. The length of the CDR3 is 13 residues. Germline assignment: CDR1 DFQATT and CDR2 SNEGSKA (reference sequence). The CDR3 DNA follows: TGCAGTGCTAGAGCAGATTATAATTCACCCCTCCACTTT. This sequence encodes CSARADYNSPLHF.

In this sample, this clonotype turned up many times. The V gene is TRBV5-1, the J gene TRBJ2-7; maybe TRBD2 (6 bases). Trimming left V 3 bases short and J 1 base short, with 11 bases between. This CDR3 is 14 amino acids long. From germline, CDR1 is SGHRS and CDR2 YFSETQ. The CDR3 loop is CASSYSAGSYEQYF. In nucleotides, the CDR3 is TGCGCCAGCAGCTATAGCGCGGGGTCCTACGAGCAGTACTTC. The full variable domain, in which reference TRBV5-1 and TRBJ2-7 provide the parts outside the CDR3, is KAGVTQTPRYLIKTRGQQVTLSCSPISGHRSVSWYQQTPGQGLQFLFEYFSETQRNKGNFPGRFSGRQFSNSRSEMNVSTLELGDSALYLCASSYSAGSYEQYFGPGTRLTVT.

This clonotype was counted between two and nine times. This chain links TRBV20-1 with TRBJ1-2, with TRBD1 as a possible D gene (5 bases). This CDR3 is 15 amino acids long. In germline, CDR1 is DFQATT, CDR2 SNEGSKA (reference sequence). Trimming removed 0 bases at V and 4 bases at J, with 15 bases between. The CDR3 DNA reads TGCAGTGCTAGAGATACCCAAGGGGCGGGCTATGGCTACACCTTC. Translating gives CSARDTQGAGYGYTF.

This clonotype turned up a few times. This rearrangement joins TRBV4-3 to TRBJ2-1; 11 bases line up with TRBD2. V lost 0 bases to trimming and J lost 2 bases; unmatched junction nucleotides: 3. The CDR3 spans 17 residues. Germline V gene data show CDR1 as LGHNA and CDR2 as YSLEER. In DNA form, the CDR3 reads TGCGCCAGCAGCCAAGAACTAGCGGGAGCCACCTACAATGAGCAGTTCTTC. Amino acids: CASSQELAGATYNEQFF.

This clonotype was picked up a small number of times. The chain recombines TRBV4-2 with TRBJ2-7; 7 bases are a match to TRBD2. Trimming took 0 bases from V and 2 from J; bases not matched to a gene: 4. The CDR3 is 15 residues long. Germline V gene lookup returns CDR1 LGHNA and CDR2 YNFKEQ. The CDR3 DNA reads as TGTGCCAGCAGCCAAGAAACTAGCGTCACCTACGAGCAGTACTTC. It specifies CASSQETSVTYEQYF.